This entry lists 21 T cell receptor beta chains sequenced from one sample in a study of cytomegalovirus exposure and HLA in healthy donors. The PCR ran on 60 Vbeta and 13 Jbeta primers. TCRdb keeps only in-frame clones here, not all; method: immunoSEQ multiplex PCR. The sample has fewer than 200,000 clones, roughly four fifths seen once. The material sequenced was PBMCs. These receptors were collected from a female donor in good health and CMV-seronegative.

The chain employs TRBV20-1 and TRBJ1-2; 7 bases line up with TRBD1. The CDR3 has 11 residues. Germline V gives CDR1 DFQATT, CDR2 SNEGSKA (reference sequence). V shed 4 bases and J 13 bases; nucleotides not matched to a gene: 9. Here the CDR3 reads CSAKRDRISTF. The CDR3 DNA is TGCAGTGCTAAACGGGACAGAATTTCCACCTTC.

The chain couples TRBV10-1 to TRBJ1-1, with 12 bases matching TRBD1. Germline V CDR1 and CDR2: WNHNN, SYGVQD (reference sequence). The CDR3 covers 18 residues. The ends lost 5 bases at V and 0 bases at J; junction bases unmatched: 10. The CDR3 DNA reads as TGCGCCAGCAGTCATCCGGGACAGGGGGCTACGATGAACACTGAAGCTTTCTTT. Protein sequence: CASSHPGQGATMNTEAFF.

This clone came up once. V gene TRBV30 combines with J gene TRBJ1-1; D remains ambiguous. Germline V lookup: CDR1 GTSNPN, CDR2 SVGIG (reference sequence). V was pared by 5 bases and J by 4 bases, with 8 bases between. The CDR3 runs 11 residues. CDR3 DNA sequence: TGTGCCTGGGCGGGTTCCACTGAAGCTTTCTTT. Its translation is CAWAGSTEAFF.

This rearrangement joins TRBV11-2 to TRBJ2-7; 8 nucleotides match TRBD1. There are 16 residues in the CDR3. J was trimmed by 3 bases and V by 4 bases; bases with no gene match: 11. CDR1 and CDR2 from the germline V gene are SGHAT and FQNNGV. The CDR3, as DNA: TGTGCCAGCAGCTCGCTCCAGGGGGCTAGCAGCTACGAGCAGTACTTC. Its protein product is CASSSLQGASSYEQYF.

This sequence joins TRBV19 and TRBJ2-7, with 7 positions matching TRBD2. The CDR3 length is 13 residues. V gave up 6 bases and J gave up 11 bases; unmatched junction bases: 13. Germline CDR1 is LNHDA and CDR2 is SQIVND (reference sequence). The CDR3 loop reads CASSPGAGSPEYF. CDR3 sequence (DNA): TGTGCCAGTAGCCCCGGAGCGGGAAGTCCAGAGTACTTC. The full variable domain, with the rest looked up from reference TRBV19 and TRBJ2-7, is DGGITQSPKYLFRKEGQNVTLSCEQNLNHDAMYWYRQDPGQGLRLIYYSQIVNDFQKGDIAEGYSVSREKKESFPLTVTSAQKNPTAFYLCASSPGAGSPEYFGPGTRLTVT.

The rearrangement links TRBV29-1 to TRBJ1-1, with 8 bases identical to TRBD1. The CDR3 length is 13 residues. CDR1 and CDR2 (germline): SQVTM, ANQGSEA. The trim removed 6 bases at V and 9 bases at J, leaving 12 bases unmatched. CDR3 nucleotide sequence: TGCAGCGTGGCCTTGACAGGGGCGAGAAAAGCTTTCTTT. This sequence encodes CSVALTGARKAFF.

V gene TRBV6-6 combines with J gene TRBJ2-3; tentatively, D is TRBD2 (6 bases). The germline V gene has CDR1 MNHNY and CDR2 SVGAGI (reference sequence). This CDR3 region has 15 residues. Between the trimmed V and J ends, which lost 8 bases and 1 base, there was a span of 16 bases. CDR3 bases: TGTGCCAGCGGCGGGGCAACAGCGCGCACAGATACGCAGTATTTT. Its protein is CASGGATARTDTQYF.

This rearrangement joins TRBV4-1 to TRBJ2-7; D not certain. This CDR3 is built from 15 residues. From germline, CDR1 is MGHRA and CDR2 YSYEKL. V lost 3 bases, J lost 1 base, and 13 bases lay in between. CDR3 coding DNA: TGCGCCAGCAGCCATCCGGCAGCGATATCCTACGAGCAGTACTTC. Its protein product is CASSHPAAISYEQYF.

V is TRBV7-3 and J is TRBJ2-3; D possibly corresponds to TRBD2 (6 bases). V was clipped by 5 bases and J by 0 bases, with 12 bases between them. This CDR3 spans 15 amino acids. CDR1 and CDR2 (germline): SGHTA, FQGTGA. CDR3 nucleotides: TGTGCCAGCAGCCCAGGGACTCCCAGCACAGATACGCAGTATTTT. Protein: CASSPGTPSTDTQYF.

V and J are TRBV7-8 and TRBJ1-5; 9 bases agree with TRBD1. Germline CDR1 reads SGHVS; CDR2 reads FQNEAQ. The CDR3 totals 15 residues. Trimming cost V 3 bases and J 7 bases; bases outside gene matches: 7. CDR3 coding DNA: TGTGCCAGCAGCTTGGGACAGGGATTTTTACAGCCCCAGCATTTT. Its protein product is CASSLGQGFLQPQHF.

The V gene is TRBV6-5, the J gene TRBJ2-3; TRBD1 agrees at 7 bases. The CDR3 runs 15 residues. CDR1 is MNHEY, CDR2 SVGAGI, per germline. V dropped 4 bases and J dropped 4; count of bases not matched to a gene: 8. The DNA of the CDR3 is TGTGCCAGCAGTTGGCGGACAGGCGGGCCAGATACGCAGTATTTT. Its translation: CASSWRTGGPDTQYF.

CDR3 DNA: TGTGCCAGCAGTGGACAGTTCTCTGGGGCCAACGTCCTGACTTTC. Translation gives CASSGQFSGANVLTF. V gene TRBV27 combines with J gene TRBJ2-6; D is perhaps TRBD1 (6 bases). Germline CDR1 reads MNHEY; CDR2 reads SMNVEV (reference sequence). Trimming pared 5 bases from V and 0 bases from J, leaving 8 bases between. The CDR3 contains 15 residues.

The V and J genes are TRBV11-1 and TRBJ2-1; 11 bases match TRBD2. The V gene end was trimmed by 5 bases and the J gene end by 4 bases; junction bases not matched to a gene: 4. Germline V gene data show CDR1 as SGHAT and CDR2 as FQDESV (reference sequence). CDR3 length: 15 amino acids. CDR3 loop: CASSPLAGGYNEQFF. The CDR3 DNA sequence: TGTGCCAGCAGCCCGCTAGCGGGGGGTTACAATGAGCAGTTCTTC. The full variable domain, in which reference TRBV11-1 and TRBJ2-1 provide the parts outside the CDR3, is EAEVAQSPRYKITEKSQAVAFWCDPISGHATLYWYRQILGQGPELLVQFQDESVVDDSQLPKDRFSAERLKGVDSTLKIQPAELGDSAMYLCASSPLAGGYNEQFFGPGTRLTVL.

The chain carries TRBV28 and TRBJ1-1; TRBD1 agrees at 9 bases. From germline, CDR1 is MDHEN and CDR2 SYDVKM. This CDR3 is 15 amino acids long. Trimming at V came to 3 bases and at J to 1 base, leaving 3 bases not matched to a gene. CDR3 protein: CASSFRDRANTEAFF. In DNA form, the CDR3 reads TGTGCCAGCAGTTTTCGGGACAGGGCGAACACTGAAGCTTTCTTT.

The chain links TRBV9 to TRBJ2-3, with D maybe TRBD2 (5 bases). Germline CDR1 and CDR2: SGDLS and YYNGEE. The CDR3 length is 12 residues. The V and J ends lost 7 bases and 1 base respectively, with 7 bases between them. The CDR3 bases are TGTGCCAGCGGGAGAGGCACAGATACGCAGTATTTT. Amino acid sequence: CASGRGTDTQYF.

The chain recombines TRBV5-1 with TRBJ1-1; 8 bases are a match to TRBD1. This CDR3 contains 12 residues. The V gene's germline CDR1 is SGHRS and CDR2 YFSETQ. V lost 0 bases and J lost 12; bases outside the gene matches: 4. The CDR3 protein is CASSLEQGVSFF. CDR3 nucleotide sequence: TGCGCCAGCAGCTTGGAACAGGGGGTATCTTTCTTT.

This clone came up a few times. The chain carries TRBV10-3 and TRBJ2-7; D is possibly TRBD1 (6 bases). The V end lost 0 bases, the J end lost 3 bases, and 12 bases lay between the germline ends. This CDR3 is built from 15 residues. The germline V gene has CDR1 ENHRY and CDR2 SYGVKD. This CDR3 reads CAISESGQGIYEQYF. The CDR3 nucleotides read TGTGCCATCAGTGAGTCGGGTCAGGGGATCTACGAGCAGTACTTC.

The V call is TRBV2, the J call TRBJ2-1; the match to TRBD1 covers 8 bases. This CDR3 has 15 amino acids. Trimming cost V 5 bases and J 3 bases; bases outside gene matches: 6. Germline CDR1 SNHLY, CDR2 FYNNEI. The CDR3 coding sequence is TGTGCCAGCAGTTTCGACAGGGGTGGCTACAATGAGCAGTTCTTC. This codes for CASSFDRGGYNEQFF.

The chain combines TRBV2 with TRBJ2-3; 9 bases agree with TRBD1. The CDR3 sequence is 14 residues long. Unmatched junction bases numbered 9, after V lost 10 bases and J lost 4 bases. Germline V gene data show CDR1 as SNHLY and CDR2 as FYNNEI. CDR3 region: CATTRDRVADTQYF. The DNA for the CDR3 is TGTGCCACAACCCGGGACAGGGTTGCAGATACGCAGTATTTT.

The J gene is TRBJ1-3, the V gene TRBV6-6; D is uncertain. Trimming left V 7 bases short and J 7 bases short, with 23 bases between. Per germline, CDR1 MNHNY and CDR2 SVGAGI (reference sequence). This CDR3 spans 16 amino acids. CDR3: CASTFGMGGRRNTIYF. CDR3 nucleotides: TGTGCCAGCACCTTCGGGATGGGAGGCAGAAGGAACACCATATATTTT.

The rearrangement links TRBV4-3 to TRBJ2-2; possibly TRBD2 for D (5 bases). V was trimmed by 4 bases and J by 3 bases, leaving 12 bases between them. The CDR3 runs to 15 residues. The V gene's germline CDR1 is LGHNA and CDR2 YSLEER. DNA of the CDR3: TGCGCCAGCAGCCTCGAAGGACTCTACACCGGGGAGCTGTTTTTT. Its protein is CASSLEGLYTGELFF.